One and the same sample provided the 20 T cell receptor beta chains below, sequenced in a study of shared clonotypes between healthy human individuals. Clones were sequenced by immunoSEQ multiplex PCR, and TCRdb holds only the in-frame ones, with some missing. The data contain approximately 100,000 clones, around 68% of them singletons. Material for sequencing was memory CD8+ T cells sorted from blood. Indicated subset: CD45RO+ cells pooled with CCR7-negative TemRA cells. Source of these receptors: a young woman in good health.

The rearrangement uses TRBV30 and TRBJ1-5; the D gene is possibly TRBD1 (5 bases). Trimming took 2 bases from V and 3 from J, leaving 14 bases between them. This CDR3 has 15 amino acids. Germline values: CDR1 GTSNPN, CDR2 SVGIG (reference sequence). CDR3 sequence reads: CAWSSGGGLNQPQHF. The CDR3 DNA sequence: TGTGCCTGGAGTTCTGGGGGGGGTCTCAATCAGCCCCAGCATTTT.

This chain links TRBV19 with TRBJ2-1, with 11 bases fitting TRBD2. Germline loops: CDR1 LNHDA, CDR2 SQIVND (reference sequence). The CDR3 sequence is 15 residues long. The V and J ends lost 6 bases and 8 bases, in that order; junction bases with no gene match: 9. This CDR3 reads CASRLLAGVPHEQFF. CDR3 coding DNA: TGTGCCAGTAGACTACTAGCGGGAGTTCCCCATGAGCAGTTCTTC.

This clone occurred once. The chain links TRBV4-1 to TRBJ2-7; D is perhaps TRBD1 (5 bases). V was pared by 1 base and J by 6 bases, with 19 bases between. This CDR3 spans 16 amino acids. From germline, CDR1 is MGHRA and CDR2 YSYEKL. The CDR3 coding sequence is TGCGCCAGCAGCCAAGGGCCGTTTATGGGGCGCGGCGAGCAGTACTTC. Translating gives CASSQGPFMGRGEQYF.

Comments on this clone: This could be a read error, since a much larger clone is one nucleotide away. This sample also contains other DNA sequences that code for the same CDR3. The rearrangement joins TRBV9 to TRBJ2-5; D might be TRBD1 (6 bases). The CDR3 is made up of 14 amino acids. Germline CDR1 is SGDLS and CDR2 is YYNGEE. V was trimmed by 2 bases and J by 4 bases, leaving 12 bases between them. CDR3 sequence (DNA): TGTGCCAGCAGCGTTGGGGGCAGTGGAGAGACCCAGTACTTC. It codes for CASSVGGSGETQYF. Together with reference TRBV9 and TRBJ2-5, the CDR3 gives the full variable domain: DSGVTQTPKHLITATGQRVTLRCSPRSGDLSVYWYQQSLDQGLQFLIQYYNGEERAKGNILERFSAQQFPDLHSELNLSSLELGDSALYFCASSVGGSGETQYFGPGTRLLVL.

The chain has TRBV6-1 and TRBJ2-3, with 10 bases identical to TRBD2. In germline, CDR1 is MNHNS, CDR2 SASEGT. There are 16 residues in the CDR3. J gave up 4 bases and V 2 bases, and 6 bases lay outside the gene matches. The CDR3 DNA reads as TGTGCCAGCAGTGAACTAGCGGGAGACGCCCCAGATACGCAGTATTTT. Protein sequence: CASSELAGDAPDTQYF.

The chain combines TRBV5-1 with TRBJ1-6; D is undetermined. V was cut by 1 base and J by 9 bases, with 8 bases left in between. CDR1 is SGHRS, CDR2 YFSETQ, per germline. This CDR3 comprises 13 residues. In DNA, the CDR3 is TGCGCCAGCAGCTTGCGTACTCGTTCACCCCTCCACTTT. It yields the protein CASSLRTRSPLHF.

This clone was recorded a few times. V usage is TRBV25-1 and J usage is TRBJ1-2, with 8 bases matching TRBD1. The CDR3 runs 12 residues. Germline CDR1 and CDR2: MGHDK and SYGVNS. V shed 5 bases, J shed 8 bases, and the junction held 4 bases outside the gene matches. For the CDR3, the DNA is TGTGCCAGCAGTCAGGGGGCGAGCGGCTACACCTTC. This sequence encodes CASSQGASGYTF.

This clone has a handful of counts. The CDR3 loop reads CASSHLVFRDPEEGIHYNEQFF. CDR3 nucleotide sequence: TGTGCCAGCAGCCACTTAGTCTTCAGGGACCCCGAAGAGGGGATACATTACAATGAGCAGTTCTTC. This chain uses TRBV13 with TRBJ2-1; possibly TRBD1 or TRBD2 for D (5 bases each). Germline loops: CDR1 PRHDT, CDR2 FYEKMQ (reference sequence). Deletions cut 5 bases from V and 4 bases from J, with 36 bases between. The CDR3 has 22 residues.

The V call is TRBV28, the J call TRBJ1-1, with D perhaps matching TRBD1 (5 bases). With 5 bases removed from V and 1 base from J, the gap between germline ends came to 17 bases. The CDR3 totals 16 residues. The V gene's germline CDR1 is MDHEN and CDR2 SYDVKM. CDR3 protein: CASSRRRGVKNTEAFF. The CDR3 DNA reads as TGTGCCAGCAGTCGGCGGAGGGGCGTGAAGAACACTGAAGCTTTCTTT.

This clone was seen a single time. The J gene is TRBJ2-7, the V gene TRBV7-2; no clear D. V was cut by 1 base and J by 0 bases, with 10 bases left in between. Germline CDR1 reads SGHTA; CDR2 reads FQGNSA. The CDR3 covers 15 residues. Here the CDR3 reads CASSLGGYSSYEQYF. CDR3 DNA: TGTGCCAGCAGCTTAGGGGGTTATAGCTCCTACGAGCAGTACTTC.

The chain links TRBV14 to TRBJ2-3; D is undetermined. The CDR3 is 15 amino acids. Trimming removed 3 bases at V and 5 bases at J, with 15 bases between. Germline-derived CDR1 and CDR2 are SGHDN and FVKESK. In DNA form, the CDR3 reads TGTGCCAGCAGCCAGAGATCCTTAATGGGAGATACGCAGTATTTT. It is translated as CASSQRSLMGDTQYF.

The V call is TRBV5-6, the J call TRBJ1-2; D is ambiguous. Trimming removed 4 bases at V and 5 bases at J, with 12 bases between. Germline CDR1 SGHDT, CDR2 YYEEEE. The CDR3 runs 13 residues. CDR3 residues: CASSETGIYGYTF. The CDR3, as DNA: TGTGCCAGCAGCGAAACCGGAATTTATGGCTACACCTTC.

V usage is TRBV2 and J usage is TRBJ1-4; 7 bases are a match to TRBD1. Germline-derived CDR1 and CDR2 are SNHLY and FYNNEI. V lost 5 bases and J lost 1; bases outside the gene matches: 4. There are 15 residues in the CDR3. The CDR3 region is CASSLNRGTNEKLFF. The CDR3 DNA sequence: TGTGCCAGCAGTCTAAACAGGGGAACTAATGAAAAACTGTTTTTT.

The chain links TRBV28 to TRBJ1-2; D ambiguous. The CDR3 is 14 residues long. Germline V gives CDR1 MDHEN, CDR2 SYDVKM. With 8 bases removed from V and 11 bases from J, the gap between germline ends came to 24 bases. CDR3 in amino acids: CASSPGKKSMSYTF. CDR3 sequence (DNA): TGTGCCAGCTCCCCCGGGAAAAAAAGTATGAGTTACACCTTC.

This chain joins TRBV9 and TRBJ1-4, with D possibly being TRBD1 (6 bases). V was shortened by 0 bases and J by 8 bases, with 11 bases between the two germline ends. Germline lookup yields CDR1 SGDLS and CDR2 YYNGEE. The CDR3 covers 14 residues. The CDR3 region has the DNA TGTGCCAGCAGCGTAGCTTGGGGGGCCGAAAAACTGTTTTTT. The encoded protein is CASSVAWGAEKLFF.

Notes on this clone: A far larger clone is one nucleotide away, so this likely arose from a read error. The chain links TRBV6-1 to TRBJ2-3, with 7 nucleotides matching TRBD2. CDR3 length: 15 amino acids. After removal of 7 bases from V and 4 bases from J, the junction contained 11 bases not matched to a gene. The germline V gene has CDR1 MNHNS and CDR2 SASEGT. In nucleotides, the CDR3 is TGTGCCAGCAAGGGGACTGGCGGGAGCTCAGATACGCAGTATTTT. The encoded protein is CASKGTGGSSDTQYF.

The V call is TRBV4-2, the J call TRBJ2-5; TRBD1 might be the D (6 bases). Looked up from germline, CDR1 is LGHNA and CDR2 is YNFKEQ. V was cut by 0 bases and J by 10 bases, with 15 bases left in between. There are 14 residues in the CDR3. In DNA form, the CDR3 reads TGTGCCAGCAGCCAAGAAACAGGGACGGGATACCAGTACTTC. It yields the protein CASSQETGTGYQYF.

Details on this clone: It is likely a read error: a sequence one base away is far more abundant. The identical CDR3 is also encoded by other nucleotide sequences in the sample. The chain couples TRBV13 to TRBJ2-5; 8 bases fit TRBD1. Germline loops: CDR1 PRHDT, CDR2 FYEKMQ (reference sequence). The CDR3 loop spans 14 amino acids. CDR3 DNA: TGTGCCAGCAGCTGGAGGGGACAGGAGGTCACCCAATACTTC. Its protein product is CASSWRGQEVTQYF.

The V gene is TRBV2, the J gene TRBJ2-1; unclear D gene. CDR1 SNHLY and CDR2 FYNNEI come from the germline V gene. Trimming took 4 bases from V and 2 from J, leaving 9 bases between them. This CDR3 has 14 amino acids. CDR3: CASSVRYTYNEQFF. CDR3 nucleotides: TGTGCCAGCAGTGTAAGGTATACCTACAATGAGCAGTTCTTC.

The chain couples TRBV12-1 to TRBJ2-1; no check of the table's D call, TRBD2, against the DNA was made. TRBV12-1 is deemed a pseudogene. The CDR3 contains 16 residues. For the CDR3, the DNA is TGTGCCAGCAGCGCCCCTTTCGGGGAACTTAACAATGAGCAGTTCTTC. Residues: CASSAPFGELNNEQFF.